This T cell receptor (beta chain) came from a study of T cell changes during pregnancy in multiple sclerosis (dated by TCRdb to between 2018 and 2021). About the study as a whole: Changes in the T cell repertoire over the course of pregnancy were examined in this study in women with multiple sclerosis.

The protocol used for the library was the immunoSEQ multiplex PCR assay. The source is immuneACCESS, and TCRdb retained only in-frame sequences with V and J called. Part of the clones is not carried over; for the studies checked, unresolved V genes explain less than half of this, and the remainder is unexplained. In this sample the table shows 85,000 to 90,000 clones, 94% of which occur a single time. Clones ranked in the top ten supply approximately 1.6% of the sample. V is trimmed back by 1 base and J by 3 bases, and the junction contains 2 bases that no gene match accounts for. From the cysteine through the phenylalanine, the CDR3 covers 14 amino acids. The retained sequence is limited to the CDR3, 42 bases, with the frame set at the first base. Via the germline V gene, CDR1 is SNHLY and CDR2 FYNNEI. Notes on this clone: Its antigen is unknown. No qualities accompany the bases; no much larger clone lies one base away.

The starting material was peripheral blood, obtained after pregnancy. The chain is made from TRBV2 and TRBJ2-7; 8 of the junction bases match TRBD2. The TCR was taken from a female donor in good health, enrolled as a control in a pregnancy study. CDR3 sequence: CASSEGTSGYEQYF. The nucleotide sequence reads TGTGCCAGCAGTGAAGGTACTAGCGGCTACGAGCAGTACTTC.